The TCR beta chain described here comes from a study of regulatory and conventional T cells in RAG deficiency. Study results and limitations: Shorter CDR3s in all patient subsets; >90% Treg-Tconv overlap in Omenn. Treg unique TCR beta sequences were around 100-fold fewer in Omenn syndrome and CID/AS patients than controls.

A note on this clone: Its antigen is unknown.

Germline loops: CDR1 MGHRA, CDR2 YSYEKL. The CDR3 has 16 amino acids. V shed 4 bases, J shed 3 bases, and the junction held 6 bases outside the gene matches. Sequencing was performed with immunoSEQ multiplex PCR; in TCRdb, only in-frame clones are kept and a portion is missing. The sample contains 8,500 or so clones, approximately 80% of which appear only once. These data were likewise used in another study, on regulatory T cells. This second study says: The PCR used 52 TRBV and 13 TRBJ primers.

The receptor's source is a human donor in good health. V and J are TRBV4-1 and TRBJ2-2; 9 bases align to TRBD1. Sequences were obtained from CD8+ T cells sorted from blood. In DNA form, the CDR3 reads TGCGCCAGCAGCCCCTCCGGGACAGGGTACACCGGGGAGCTGTTTTTT. Its translation is CASSPSGTGYTGELFF.